This entry lists 14 T cell receptor beta chains sequenced from one sample in a study of shared clonotypes between healthy human individuals. Libraries were prepared by immunoSEQ multiplex PCR; TCRdb keeps only in-frame clonotypes and omits some of them. The data hold 700,000 or so clones, with roughly 70% observed a single time. Sequenced input: memory CD4+ T cells sorted from blood. Subset: CD45RA-negative fraction. These TCRs come from a woman in her twenties or thirties in good health.

V gene TRBV11-3 combines with J gene TRBJ2-7; 12 nucleotides line up with TRBD2. The CDR3 is 15 residues long. Germline trimming cut 6 bases from V and 6 bases from J; bases unmatched to any gene: 9. Germline values: CDR1 SGHNT, CDR2 YENEEA. The CDR3 DNA follows: TGTGCCAGCAGTTTCGATTGGACTAGCGGGATCGAGCAGTACTTC. It translates to CASSFDWTSGIEQYF.

This clone has a single count. The rearrangement uses TRBV10-1 and TRBJ1-1; D is perhaps TRBD1 (5 bases). There are 15 residues in the CDR3. Germline V gene sequence: CDR1 WNHNN, CDR2 SYGVQD (reference sequence). V shed 6 bases and J shed 0 bases, with 14 bases lying between them. The CDR3 loop is CASSGTGFLNTEAFF. The CDR3 DNA reads as TGCGCCAGCAGCGGGACTGGTTTTTTGAACACTGAAGCTTTCTTT.

The rearrangement uses TRBV5-1 and TRBJ2-7, with 10 bases that match TRBD2. The germline CDR1 and CDR2 sequences are SGHRS and YFSETQ. The ends lost 1 base at V and 3 bases at J; junction bases unmatched: 7. This CDR3 has 16 amino acids. CDR3 sequence: CASSLRVIAGGYEQYF. The CDR3 bases are TGCGCCAGCAGCTTGAGGGTAATAGCGGGAGGCTACGAGCAGTACTTC.

Only one count was recorded for this clone. The chain carries TRBV4-1 and TRBJ1-4; D gene uncertain. The germline gives CDR1 MGHRA, CDR2 YSYEKL. This CDR3 comprises 15 residues. V dropped 1 base and J dropped 7 bases, with 13 bases sitting between them. CDR3 loop: CASSQGRGFGEKLFF. The CDR3 DNA reads TGCGCCAGCAGCCAAGGCCGCGGGTTCGGTGAAAAACTGTTTTTT.

This sequence joins TRBV14 and TRBJ1-2; D remains ambiguous. Trimming left V 0 bases short and J 7 bases short, with 9 bases between. The germline CDR1 and CDR2 sequences are SGHDN and FVKESK. The CDR3 is 13 residues long. The CDR3, as DNA: TGTGCCAGCAGCCAAGAGGAGGCCGGTGGCTACACCTTC. The encoded protein is CASSQEEAGGYTF.

The rearrangement links TRBV5-1 to TRBJ2-7, with 8 bases matching TRBD1. The J segment lost 2 bases and the V segment lost 5 bases, leaving 9 bases of the junction unmatched. Germline V CDR1 and CDR2: SGHRS, YFSETQ. This CDR3 is 15 amino acids long. The CDR3 region is CASRRGQEGTYEQYF. CDR3 DNA: TGCGCCAGCAGACGGGGACAGGAGGGGACCTACGAGCAGTACTTC.

This clone was recorded a few times. The J gene is TRBJ1-1, the V gene TRBV5-8; 7 bases match TRBD1. Losses at the gene ends were 0 bases for V and 7 bases for J; bases not matched to a gene: 9. Per the germline V gene, CDR1 is SGHTS and CDR2 is YDEGEE. The CDR3 sequence is 15 residues long. This CDR3 is CASSLGGQDHIEAFF. In DNA form, the CDR3 reads TGTGCCAGCAGCTTGGGCGGACAGGACCACATTGAAGCTTTCTTT.

This clone was recorded once. This chain uses TRBV7-2 with TRBJ2-3; the D gene could be TRBD1 or TRBD2 (5 bases each). Germline loops: CDR1 SGHTA, CDR2 FQGNSA. V lost 7 bases, J lost 6 bases, and 20 bases lay in between. The CDR3 is 15 residues long. The CDR3 here is CASTSLGTATDTQYF. DNA for the CDR3: TGTGCCAGCACCAGCCTTGGGACGGCGACCGATACGCAGTATTTT.

The DNA of the CDR3 is TGTGCCAGCAGGACTAGCGGGAGTAGACAGTTCTTC. Encoded protein: CASRTSGSRQFF. The chain combines TRBV13 with TRBJ2-1; 12 bases are shared with TRBD2. V trimming: 6 bases; J trimming: 13 bases; junction bases outside the gene matches: 4. CDR1 is PRHDT, CDR2 FYEKMQ, per germline (reference sequence). CDR3 size: 12 residues.

Only a few counts were recorded for this clone. This rearrangement joins TRBV18 to TRBJ2-2; no definite D call. Germline CDR1 and CDR2: KGHSH and LQKENI. The CDR3 is 17 residues long. With 0 bases removed from V and 1 base from J, the gap between germline ends came to 12 bases. CDR3 nucleotide sequence: TGTGCCAGCTCACCACCGGTAAGGCCAGGGAACACCGGGGAGCTGTTTTTT. It specifies CASSPPVRPGNTGELFF. The whole variable domain, remainder taken from reference TRBV18 and TRBJ2-2, is NAGVMQNPRHLVRRRGQEARLRCSPMKGHSHVYWYRQLPEEGLKFMVYLQKENIIDESGMPKERFSAEFPKEGPSILRIQQVVRGDSAAYFCASSPPVRPGNTGELFFGEGSRLTVL.

This clone was counted at least ten times. J is TRBJ2-1 and V is TRBV7-2; 9 bases are a match to TRBD2. This CDR3 is 19 amino acids long. V shed 4 bases and J 8 bases; nucleotides not matched to a gene: 21. Germline-derived CDR1 and CDR2 are SGHTA and FQGNSA. The CDR3 nucleotides are TGTGCCAGCAGCTCCCTCGCTCTGACTAGCGGTTCTGAGGGCGATGAGCAGTTCTTC. Its translation is CASSSLALTSGSEGDEQFF.

This clone was detected a few times. V is TRBV28 and J is TRBJ2-1, with 12 bases aligning to TRBD2. In germline, CDR1 is MDHEN, CDR2 SYDVKM. This CDR3 contains 17 residues. The junction had 7 bases not matched to a gene; V was cut back by 5 bases and J by 2 bases. CDR3 DNA sequence: TGTGCCAGCAGTCCCCCCCTAGCGGGAGGGCCCTACAATGAGCAGTTCTTC. Amino acids: CASSPPLAGGPYNEQFF.

The genes are TRBV5-1 and TRBJ2-7, with 9 bases identical to TRBD1. V lost 4 bases to trimming and J lost 2 bases; unmatched junction nucleotides: 7. The CDR3 consists of 15 residues. Germline values: CDR1 SGHRS, CDR2 YFSETQ. CDR3 bases: TGCGCCAGCAGCGCGGGGACAGGGTATCCCTACGAGCAGTACTTC. Residues: CASSAGTGYPYEQYF.

This clone has only a few counts. Other DNA sequences in the same sample also yield this CDR3. V and J are TRBV11-1 and TRBJ2-7; D ambiguous. CDR3 length equals 14 residues. V was pared by 3 bases and J by 0 bases, with 9 bases between. Germline V gives CDR1 SGHAT, CDR2 FQDESV (reference sequence). For the CDR3, the DNA is TGTGCCAGCAGCTTTCAAAGAGACTCCTACGAGCAGTACTTC. Amino acid sequence: CASSFQRDSYEQYF.